Presented here are 24 T cell receptor beta chains from one specimen sequenced in a study of T cells in Graves' hyperthyroidism and ophthalmopathy. RNA transcripts yielded amplified TCR beta CDR3 regions. In the first-round RT-PCR of the TCR CDR3, the HTBI primer set was used. MiXCR, run by TCRdb on the multiplex PCR reads, gives a single entry per CDR3 protein. The profile shows hundreds of thousands of distinct CDR3 sequences, around 16% of them singletons. What was sequenced was blood. All receptors derive from a woman aged 25 to 45 with Graves' hyperthyroidism.

This clonotype was observed a handful of times. At one end the junction does not follow the germline gene, possibly because of a read error. V is TRBV5-1 and J is TRBJ1-1; D is ambiguous. The CDR3 contains 14 residues. Looked up from germline, CDR1 is SGHRS and CDR2 is YFSETQ. The CDR3 sequence is CASSLEGLNTEASF. The CDR3 bases are TGCGCCAGCAGCCTCGAAGGGTTGAACACTGAAGCTTCCTTT.

This clonotype was seen repeatedly, ten times or more. The V and J genes are TRBV7-9 and TRBJ2-1, with 13 bases identical to TRBD2. Germline V CDR1 and CDR2: SEHNR, FQNEAQ (reference sequence). The CDR3 extends over 16 amino acids. V dropped 1 base and J dropped 8; count of bases not matched to a gene: 5. Here the CDR3 DNA reads TGTGCCAGCAGCTTAGAGGGACTAGCGGGACCGGATGAGCAGTTCTTC. Residues: CASSLEGLAGPDEQFF.

The J gene is TRBJ2-3, the V gene TRBV7-3; D may be TRBD2 (6 bases). With 5 bases removed from V and 5 bases from J, the gap between germline ends came to 11 bases. The CDR3 length is 13 residues. The germline V gene has CDR1 SGHTA and CDR2 FQGTGA. The CDR3 bases are TGTGCCAGCAGCCGGGAGTATCAAGATACGCAGTATTTT. This codes for CASSREYQDTQYF.

This clonotype was seen repeatedly, ten times or more. The gene calls are TRBV28 and TRBJ1-1; D is perhaps TRBD1 (5 bases). The CDR3 is 12 residues long. Germline loops: CDR1 MDHEN, CDR2 SYDVKM. V was pared by 10 bases and J by 3 bases, with 12 bases between. The CDR3 nucleotides read TGTGCCATCGGGGGATTGTACACTGAAGCTTTCTTT. Translation: CAIGGLYTEAFF.

This chain uses TRBV6-1 with TRBJ2-1; D possibly corresponds to TRBD2 (6 bases). Trimming pared 1 base from V and 11 bases from J, leaving 15 bases between. The CDR3 totals 14 residues. Germline CDR1 and CDR2: MNHNS and SASEGT. CDR3 residues: CASSEVDPGLQQFF. Here the CDR3 DNA reads TGTGCCAGCAGTGAAGTCGACCCGGGACTTCAGCAGTTCTTC.

This clonotype appeared many times. The chain recombines TRBV10-3 with TRBJ2-7; no clear D gene. Trimming removed 2 bases at V and 3 bases at J, with 5 bases between. Germline-derived CDR1 and CDR2 are ENHRY and SYGVKD. The length of the CDR3 is 12 residues. The CDR3 coding sequence is TGTGCCATCAGTGAGAGAAACTACGAGCAGTACTTC. This codes for CAISERNYEQYF.

This clonotype was seen repeatedly, ten times or more. This chain uses TRBV7-9 with TRBJ2-3, with 7 nucleotides matching TRBD2. Germline trimming cut 5 bases from V and 2 bases from J; bases unmatched to any gene: 13. Germline V lookup: CDR1 SEHNR, CDR2 FQNEAQ (reference sequence). The CDR3 is made up of 17 amino acids. CDR3 protein: CASSPLGGTRPTDTQYF. CDR3 in DNA: TGTGCCAGCAGCCCACTCGGGGGGACGAGGCCCACAGATACGCAGTATTTT.

This rearrangement joins TRBV27 to TRBJ2-7; tentative D call: TRBD1 (6 bases). CDR3 size: 12 residues. V dropped 10 bases and J dropped 2 bases, with 12 bases sitting between them. CDR1 is MNHEY and CDR2 is SMNVEV in the germline V gene (reference sequence). Here the CDR3 reads CATPGVAYEQYF. The CDR3 DNA sequence: TGTGCCACCCCAGGGGTAGCCTACGAGCAGTACTTC.

The chain couples TRBV5-1 to TRBJ1-2; TRBD1 agrees at 9 bases. With V trimmed by 5 bases and J by 3 bases, 8 bases remained unmatched. Germline CDR1 is SGHRS and CDR2 is YFSETQ. The CDR3 is made up of 15 amino acids. This CDR3 is CASSIQGARDYGYTF. CDR3 DNA: TGCGCCAGCAGTATACAGGGGGCGAGAGACTATGGCTACACCTTC.

This clonotype has a handful of counts. The chain combines TRBV6-5 with TRBJ2-1; TRBD2 matches at 10 bases. This CDR3 region has 15 residues. Germline V CDR1 and CDR2: MNHEY, SVGAGI. The J segment lost 9 bases and the V segment lost 0 bases, leaving 5 bases of the junction unmatched. Written as DNA, the CDR3 is TGTGCCAGCAGTTACTCACCTAGCGGGAGTGGTGAGCAGTTCTTC. As protein: CASSYSPSGSGEQFF.

This clonotype was found many times. This chain connects TRBV7-2 to TRBJ2-1, with D hard to call. Trimming shortened V by 3 bases and J by 0 bases, and 9 bases separated the two germline ends. CDR1 and CDR2 from the germline V gene are SGHTA and FQGNSA. The CDR3 is 15 amino acids. The CDR3, as DNA: TGTGCCAGCAGCTTTTCCGAGAACTCCTACAATGAGCAGTTCTTC. It translates to CASSFSENSYNEQFF.

This clonotype was seen at least ten times. The V and J genes are TRBV7-2 and TRBJ2-7, with 7 bases identical to TRBD2. With V trimmed by 3 bases and J by 0 bases, 2 bases remained unmatched. Germline values: CDR1 SGHTA, CDR2 FQGNSA. The CDR3 totals 14 residues. DNA for the CDR3: TGTGCCAGCAGCTTTGGGACTACCTCCTACGAGCAGTACTTC. Amino acid sequence: CASSFGTTSYEQYF.

In its sample, this clonotype was seen many times. This sequence joins TRBV13 and TRBJ2-5; no firm D call. CDR1 and CDR2 (germline): PRHDT, FYEKMQ (reference sequence). V was clipped by 4 bases and J by 2 bases, with 5 bases between them. The CDR3 is 12 amino acids. The CDR3 nucleotides read TGTGCCAGCAGCTATGAGCAAGAGACCCAGTACTTC. This gives the protein CASSYEQETQYF.

Comment on this clonotype: The junction shows a germline mismatch at one end, possibly a read error. DNA of the CDR3: TGTGCCAGCAGCTCTCTACTAGCGGGAGGCCACCGGGGAGCTGTTTTT. Translating gives CASSSLLAGGHRGAVF. J is TRBJ2-2 and V is TRBV7-3; 12 nucleotides align to TRBD2. The CDR3 is 16 amino acids. The V gene's germline CDR1 is SGHTA and CDR2 FQGTGA.

This rearrangement joins TRBV9 to TRBJ2-7; a weak D match, TRBD1 (5 bases). The CDR3 is 14 residues long. The germline V gene has CDR1 SGDLS and CDR2 YYNGEE. The V and J ends lost 0 bases and 3 bases respectively, with 10 bases between them. The DNA of the CDR3 is TGTGCCAGCAGCGTAGATGTAGGGGTCTACGAGCAGTACTTC. As protein: CASSVDVGVYEQYF.

This clonotype was found a few times. The chain joins TRBV20-1 to TRBJ2-4; the match to TRBD2 covers 9 bases. The CDR3 runs 16 residues. The ends lost 2 bases at V and 1 base at J; junction bases unmatched: 6. Germline V gives CDR1 DFQATT, CDR2 SNEGSKA (reference sequence). In DNA form, the CDR3 reads TGCAGTGCTAGACGCATAGCGGGAGAGGCCAAAAACATTCAGTACTTC. It codes for CSARRIAGEAKNIQYF.

This clonotype showed up just a few times. This chain uses TRBV29-1 with TRBJ1-4; weak D call: TRBD1 (5 bases). The germline V gene encodes CDR1 SQVTM and CDR2 ANQGSEA. This CDR3 has 12 residues. V shed 6 bases and J shed 2 bases, with 7 bases lying between them. This CDR3 is CSVKGTNEKLFF. The CDR3 DNA follows: TGCAGCGTCAAGGGGACTAATGAAAAACTGTTTTTT.

The chain has TRBV4-2 and TRBJ2-7; unclear D gene. The CDR3 has 16 residues. V was trimmed by 6 bases and J by 0 bases, leaving 18 bases between them. The V gene's germline CDR1 is LGHNA and CDR2 YNFKEQ. CDR3 loop: CASSNGPLLSSYEQYF. For the CDR3, the DNA is TGTGCCAGCAGTAATGGACCCCTCCTCAGCTCCTACGAGCAGTACTTC.

The chain couples TRBV5-1 to TRBJ2-3; D uncertain. The CDR3 covers 16 residues. V was trimmed by 2 bases and J by 3 bases, leaving 16 bases between them. In germline, CDR1 is SGHRS, CDR2 YFSETQ. The CDR3 nucleotides read TGCGCCAGCAGCTTCGCCCAGCTTATAGGTACAGATACGCAGTATTTT. It specifies CASSFAQLIGTDTQYF.

CDR3: CSARTPWEFGETQYF. CDR3 nucleotides: TGCAGTGCTAGAACCCCCTGGGAGTTCGGTGAGACCCAGTACTTC. The rearrangement joins TRBV20-1 to TRBJ2-5; D might be TRBD2 (5 bases). The CDR3 sequence is 15 residues long. From germline, CDR1 is DFQATT and CDR2 SNEGSKA (reference sequence). The germline V and J ends were trimmed by 2 bases and 5 bases, with 18 bases remaining between them.

This clonotype occurred a few times. The chain combines TRBV15 with TRBJ1-1; D not resolved. Trimming cost V 0 bases and J 4 bases, with 9 bases left between them. The CDR3 runs to 14 residues. The germline V gene encodes CDR1 LNHNV and CDR2 YYDKDF (reference sequence). The CDR3 is CATSREGEGTEAFF. The CDR3 DNA sequence: TGTGCCACCAGCAGAGAGGGCGAGGGCACTGAAGCTTTCTTT.

This clonotype was seen more than once but under ten times. This chain links TRBV4-3 with TRBJ2-1; TRBD2 matches 11 bases. The trim removed 1 base at V and 7 bases at J, leaving 6 bases unmatched. This CDR3 spans 16 amino acids. Looked up from germline, CDR1 is LGHNA and CDR2 is YSLEER. The CDR3 region has the DNA TGCGCCAGCAGCCAAGCTACTAGCGGGAGTTTAAATGAGCAGTTCTTC. This codes for CASSQATSGSLNEQFF.

This clonotype was picked up a small number of times. The chain is built from TRBV20-1 and TRBJ2-7, with TRBD1 matching 12 bases. With 6 bases clipped from V and 7 bases from J, the junction kept 7 bases outside the gene matches. Germline CDR1 reads DFQATT; CDR2 reads SNEGSKA (reference sequence). This CDR3 is 13 amino acids long. The CDR3 loop is CSAPGQGALEQYF. The CDR3 nucleotides read TGCAGTGCGCCGGGACAGGGGGCGTTAGAGCAGTACTTC.

This clonotype was recorded a few times. This sequence joins TRBV7-9 and TRBJ2-3, with 11 bases that match TRBD2. The CDR3 spans 16 residues. Trimming cost V 5 bases and J 6 bases; bases outside gene matches: 10. The germline CDR1 and CDR2 sequences are SEHNR and FQNEAQ (reference sequence). CDR3 protein: CASSVSGRATSDTQYF. CDR3 in DNA: TGTGCCAGCAGCGTTAGCGGGAGGGCCACGTCCGATACGCAGTATTTT.